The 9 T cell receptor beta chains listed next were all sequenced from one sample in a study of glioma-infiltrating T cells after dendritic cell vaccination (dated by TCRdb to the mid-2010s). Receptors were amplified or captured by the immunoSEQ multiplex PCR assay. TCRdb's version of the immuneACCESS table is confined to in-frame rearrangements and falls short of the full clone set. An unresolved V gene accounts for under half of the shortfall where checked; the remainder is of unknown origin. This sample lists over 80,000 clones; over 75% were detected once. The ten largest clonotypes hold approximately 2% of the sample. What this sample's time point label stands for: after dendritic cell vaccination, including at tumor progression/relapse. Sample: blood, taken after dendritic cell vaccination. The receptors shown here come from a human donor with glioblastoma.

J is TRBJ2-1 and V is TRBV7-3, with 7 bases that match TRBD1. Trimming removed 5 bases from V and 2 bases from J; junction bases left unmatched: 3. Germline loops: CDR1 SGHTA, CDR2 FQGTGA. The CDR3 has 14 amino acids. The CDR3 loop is CASSTGAPYNEQFF. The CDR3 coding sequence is TGTGCCAGCAGCACAGGGGCCCCCTACAATGAGCAGTTCTTC. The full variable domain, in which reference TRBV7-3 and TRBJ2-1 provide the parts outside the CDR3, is GAGVSQTPSNKVTEKGKYVELRCDPISGHTALYWYRQSLGQGPEFLIYFQGTGAADDSGLPNDRFFAVRPEGSVSTLKIQRTERGDSAVYLCASSTGAPYNEQFFGPGTRLTVL.

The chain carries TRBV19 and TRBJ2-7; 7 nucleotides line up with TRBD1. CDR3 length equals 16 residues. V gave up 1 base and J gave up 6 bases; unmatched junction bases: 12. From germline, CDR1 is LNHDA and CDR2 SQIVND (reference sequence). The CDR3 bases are TGTGCCAGTAGTATAGGTATTTACAGGGGTTCGGGCGAGCAGTACTTC. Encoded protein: CASSIGIYRGSGEQYF.

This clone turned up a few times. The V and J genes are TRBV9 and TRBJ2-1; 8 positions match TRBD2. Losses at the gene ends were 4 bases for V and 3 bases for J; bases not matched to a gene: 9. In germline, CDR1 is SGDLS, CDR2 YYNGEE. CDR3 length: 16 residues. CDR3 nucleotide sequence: TGTGCCAGCAGCCCAAGACTTAGCGGGGTCTACAATGAGCAGTTCTTC. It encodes CASSPRLSGVYNEQFF.

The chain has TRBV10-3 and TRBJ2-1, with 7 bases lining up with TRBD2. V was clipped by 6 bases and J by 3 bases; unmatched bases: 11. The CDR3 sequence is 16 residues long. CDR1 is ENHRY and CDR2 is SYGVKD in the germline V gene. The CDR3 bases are TGTGCCATCAGGTCAGCGGTGAGCGGGGTCTACAATGAGCAGTTCTTC. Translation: CAIRSAVSGVYNEQFF.

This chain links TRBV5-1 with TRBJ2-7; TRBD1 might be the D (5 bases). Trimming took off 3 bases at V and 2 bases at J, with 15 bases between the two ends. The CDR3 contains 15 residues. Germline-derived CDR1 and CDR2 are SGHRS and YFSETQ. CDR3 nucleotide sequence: TGCGCCAGCAGCTGGACACAGGCCTCCACCTACGAGCAGTACTTC. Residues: CASSWTQASTYEQYF. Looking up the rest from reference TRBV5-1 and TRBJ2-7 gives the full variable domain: KAGVTQTPRYLIKTRGQQVTLSCSPISGHRSVSWYQQTPGQGLQFLFEYFSETQRNKGNFPGRFSGRQFSNSRSEMNVSTLELGDSALYLCASSWTQASTYEQYFGPGTRLTVT.

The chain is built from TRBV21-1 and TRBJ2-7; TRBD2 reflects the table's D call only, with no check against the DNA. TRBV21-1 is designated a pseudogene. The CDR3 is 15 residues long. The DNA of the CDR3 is TGTGCCAGCAGCAGAGGGGGGGCGGGAGTAAATCCTCAGTACGTC. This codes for CASSRGGAGVNPQYV.

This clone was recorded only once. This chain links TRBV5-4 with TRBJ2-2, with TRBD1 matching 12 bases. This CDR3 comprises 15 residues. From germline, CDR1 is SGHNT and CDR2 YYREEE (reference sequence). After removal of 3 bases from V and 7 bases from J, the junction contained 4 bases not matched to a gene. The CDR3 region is CASSWGTGGVGELFF. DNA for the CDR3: TGTGCCAGCAGCTGGGGGACAGGGGGCGTCGGGGAGCTGTTTTTT.

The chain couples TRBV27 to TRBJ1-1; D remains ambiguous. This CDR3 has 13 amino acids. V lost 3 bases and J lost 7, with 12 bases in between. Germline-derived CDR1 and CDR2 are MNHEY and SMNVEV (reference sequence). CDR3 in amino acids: CASSLSGPYEAFF. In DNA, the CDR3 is TGTGCCAGCAGTTTGTCGGGTCCTTATGAAGCTTTCTTT.

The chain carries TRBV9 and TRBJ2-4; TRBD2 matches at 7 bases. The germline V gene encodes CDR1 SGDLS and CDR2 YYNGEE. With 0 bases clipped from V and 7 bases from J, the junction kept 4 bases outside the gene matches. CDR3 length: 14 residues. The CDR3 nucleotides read TGTGCCAGCAGCGTAGGGAGGGAGGGGAACATTCAGTACTTC. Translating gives CASSVGREGNIQYF.